These T cell receptor beta chains were read from a single sample in a study of blood T cell repertoires in COVID-19. TCRdb's copy holds only in-frame clones and misses some; the assay was immunoSEQ multiplex PCR. The sample holds around 150,000 clones, under 80% seen once. Input material: peripheral blood. Every receptor here comes from a man between 70 and 80 years old with acute or convalescent COVID-19. Both conserved end residues are part of each CDR3. The D gene is left open where the match is weak. Size is omitted from some rows. Given values are once, few, many or a class for expanded clones.

D	V	size	J	DNA	CDR3
TRBD2	TRBV5-1	.	TRBJ2-5	TGCGCCAGCAGCGTTGGGACTAGCGGTCCACGGGAGACCCAGTACTTC	CASSVGTSGPRETQYF
.	TRBV6-2/TRBV6-3	.	TRBJ1-2	TGTGCCAGCAGTTACTCAGACGAGGGAAACTATGGCTACACCTTC	CASSYSDEGNYGYTF
TRBD2	TRBV30	.	TRBJ2-3	TGTGCCCATCGGACTAGCGGGAAGGGCGCAGATACGCAGTATTTT	CAHRTSGKGADTQYF
TRBD2	TRBV18	.	TRBJ2-1	TGTGCCAGCTCAGGACTAGCGGGACTCGCAGAGAATGAGCAGTTCTTC	CASSGLAGLAENEQFF
TRBD1	TRBV7-2	.	TRBJ1-2	TGTGCCAGCAGCTTAGCGTCGGGACAGAAGGGTGGCTACACCTTC	CASSLASGQKGGYTF
TRBD2	TRBV5-6	.	TRBJ2-4	TGTGCCAGCAGCTTGGTAGCGGGGGACAAAAACATTCAGTACTTC	CASSLVAGDKNIQYF
.	TRBV15	.	TRBJ1-1	TGTGCCACCAGCAGAGATCAATCGGGAAGAGCTTTCTTT	CATSRDQSGRAFF
.	TRBV5-1	.	TRBJ1-2	TGCGCCAGCAGCCCGCGGGACGGTGGCTACACCTTC	CASSPRDGGYTF
.	TRBV12-3/TRBV12-4	many	TRBJ2-7	TGTGCCAGCAGGACTTCAGCCCACGAGCAGTACTTC	CASRTSAHEQYF
TRBD2	TRBV6-2/TRBV6-3	.	TRBJ2-1	TGTGCCAGCAGTTACGAGGTAGCGGGAGGAGTTCGCTACAATGAGCAGTTCTTC	CASSYEVAGGVRYNEQFF
.	TRBV6-5	.	TRBJ2-5	TGTGCCAGCATATTCGCGGGTGCCGAGACCCAGTACTTC	CASIFAGAETQYF
.	TRBV5-6	.	TRBJ1-1	TGTGCCAGCAGCCGCATCACAGGATACACTGAAGCTTTCTTT	CASSRITGYTEAFF
TRBD2	TRBV4-3	once	TRBJ2-2	TGCGCCAGCAGCCTCGGGGAAGGCGGGGGTGCGGGCACCGGGGAGCTGTTTTTT	CASSLGEGGGAGTGELFF
.	TRBV5-1	.	TRBJ2-3	TGCGCCAGCAGCTCTCGGATAGCGGCTTTCACAGATACGCAGTATTTT	CASSSRIAAFTDTQYF
TRBD2	TRBV7-2	few	TRBJ2-1	TGTGCCAGCACTAGCGGGAGTCTCAATGAGCAGTTCTTC	CASTSGSLNEQFF
.	TRBV5-8	once	TRBJ1-2	TGTGCCAGCAGCTTGGAGACAAGGGGAGGGGCCCACTATGGCTACACCTTC	CASSLETRGGAHYGYTF
TRBD1	TRBV7-9	.	TRBJ1-2	TGTGCCAGCAGCTCCAGCGCTAGGGACAGGGTTGGCTACACCTTC	CASSSSARDRVGYTF
.	TRBV5-1	few	TRBJ1-2	TGCGCCAGCAGCTTGGAATCGGACTCCTATGGCTACACCTTC	CASSLESDSYGYTF
TRBD1	TRBV19	.	TRBJ2-5	TGTGCCAGTAGTCCCCGGACAGGGGTAGAGACCCAGTACTTC	CASSPRTGVETQYF
.	TRBV7-6	.	TRBJ2-5	TGTGCCAGCAGCTTAGCCATCGGTCTAACCGGGGAGACCCAGTACTTC	CASSLAIGLTGETQYF
.	TRBV30	.	TRBJ1-5	TGTGCCTGGAGTGCTACAGATGGCAATCAGCCCCAGCATTTT	CAWSATDGNQPQHF
.	TRBV5-6	.	TRBJ1-4	TGTGCCAGCAGCTCAATCCTAGACCGAGCAACTAATGAAAAACTGTTTTTT	CASSSILDRATNEKLFF
TRBD2	TRBV7-3	.	TRBJ2-1	TGTGCCAGCAGGACTAGCGGGGCGGACAATGAGCAGTTCTTC	CASRTSGADNEQFF
.	TRBV12-3/TRBV12-4	.	TRBJ1-2	TGTGCCAGCAGTTTGGGATGGGAGTATGGCTACACCTTC	CASSLGWEYGYTF
.	TRBV3-1/TRBV3-2	.	TRBJ2-1	TGTGCCAGCAGCACTAGATTATACAATGAGCAGTTCTTC	CASSTRLYNEQFF
.	TRBV19	.	TRBJ2-6	TGTGCCAGTAGTATAGGGGGCGGTTCCTCTGGGGCCAACGTCCTGACTTTC	CASSIGGGSSGANVLTF
.	TRBV7-9	.	TRBJ1-1	TGTGCCAGCAGCCATCGTACAGGGAAGTGGTCTGAAGCTTTCTTT	CASSHRTGKWSEAFF
.	TRBV10-3	.	TRBJ2-7	TGTGCCATCGCAGGAACCTCCTACGAGCAGTACTTC	CAIAGTSYEQYF
.	TRBV6-1	few	TRBJ1-5	TGTGCCAGCAGTGAACTTTCGGCACCGGGGAGGAATCAGCCCCAGCATTTT	CASSELSAPGRNQPQHF
TRBD1	TRBV14	.	TRBJ1-4	TGTGCCAGCAGCCAAGTCGGACAGGGGATTGGGGAAAAACTGTTTTTT	CASSQVGQGIGEKLFF
TRBD1	TRBV5-4	.	TRBJ1-2	TGTGCCAGCAGCCCTGGGACAGGGGGCGACTATGGCTACACCTTC	CASSPGTGGDYGYTF
TRBD2	TRBV5-1	.	TRBJ2-5	TGCGCCAGCAGCTTCACTAGCGCCCAAGAGACCCAGTACTTC	CASSFTSAQETQYF
.	TRBV27	.	TRBJ1-6	TGTGCCAGCAGGATATCGATGGAGTTATATAATTCACCCCTCCACTTT	CASRISMELYNSPLHF
TRBD1	TRBV4-2	few	TRBJ1-2	TGTGCCAGCAGCCAAAACAGGGGGCAGGCCTATGGCTACACCTTC	CASSQNRGQAYGYTF
.	TRBV7-3	.	TRBJ2-5	TGTGCCAGCAGCCCGTCCCGGGGCCAAGAGACCCAGTACTTC	CASSPSRGQETQYF
TRBD2	TRBV12-3/TRBV12-4	.	TRBJ2-7	TGTGCCAGCCGTTGGCGGGAGGACTACGAGCAGTACTTC	CASRWREDYEQYF
.	TRBV5-1	.	TRBJ1-1	TGCGCCAGCAGCTTGATAGGGGGAGACACTGAAGCTTTCTTT	CASSLIGGDTEAFF
.	TRBV27	.	TRBJ1-4	TGTGCCAGCAGTTTATCTGCCGGGGGTCGTGAAAAACTGTTTTTT	CASSLSAGGREKLFF
TRBD1	TRBV5-1	.	TRBJ2-2	TGCGCCAGCAGAAGACAGGGGAGGAACACCGGGGAGCTGTTTTTT	CASRRQGRNTGELFF
TRBD1	TRBV9	.	TRBJ2-3	TGTGCCAGCAGCGCAAGACAGGGCCGCACAGATACGCAGTATTTT	CASSARQGRTDTQYF
.	TRBV6-5	.	TRBJ1-1	TGTGCCAGCAGCCTTCTGAGGACTGAAGCTTTCTTT	CASSLLRTEAFF
TRBD2	TRBV5-4	.	TRBJ2-1	TGTGCCAGCAGCTCATCCGGGACTAGGTCCTACAATGAGCAGTTCTTC	CASSSSGTRSYNEQFF
TRBD2	TRBV10-3	.	TRBJ2-1	TGTGCCATCAGTGATATGCCGGGAGGCAATGAGCAGTTCTTC	CAISDMPGGNEQFF